This TCR beta chain derives from a study of T cell responses to AZD1222 COVID-19 vaccine. TCRdb's copy holds only in-frame clones and misses some; the assay was immunoSEQ multiplex PCR. The table includes around 83,000 clones, about 90% detected once. Note on this clone: The antigen is unknown.

V was pared by 1 base and J by 6 bases, with 12 bases of the junction left unmatched. Germline-derived CDR1 and CDR2 are SGHKS and YYEKEE (reference sequence). The CDR3 contains 18 residues. Study findings and constraints: CD4 TCRs associated with vaccination spanned spike, dominating at 160-218 and 743-854. Baseline serology detected seropositivity in only six or seven AZD1222 recipients. Targeting of unmutated variant regions was reportedly seen in nearly half of spike-specific TCRs.

Sample: peripheral blood, taken on day 0 of AZD1222 vaccination. The TCR was taken from an adult in good health. The V gene is TRBV5-5, the J gene TRBJ2-2, with 10 bases that match TRBD2. The CDR3 DNA follows: TGTGCCAGCAGCTTGAATTTCGTTGCTAGCGGGAGTCCCGGGGAGCTGTTTTTT. Protein product: CASSLNFVASGSPGELFF.